This T cell receptor (beta chain) was identified in a study of cytomegalovirus exposure and HLA in healthy donors. General study points: It was taken for granted in presence/absence analyses that sequencing depth across donors was roughly uniform.

The germline V and J ends were trimmed by 6 bases and 8 bases, with 11 bases remaining between them. The CDR3 consists of 12 residues. This clone was seen only once. Its antigen is still unknown. The PCR made use of 60 Vbeta and 13 Jbeta primers. Authors' data handling: Later reanalysis found 80 million or so unique TCR beta chains, approximately 11 million of them shared. Some clones are missing from TCRdb's copy, which holds only in-frame ones; the method was immunoSEQ multiplex PCR. V, J and clone size reflect that table, while D and trimming were determined from the DNA. The repertoire holds roughly 100,000 clones, with more than 70% as singletons. At collection, donors were nominally healthy, but unrecorded immune exposures were probable.

Source material: PBMCs. The rearrangement joins TRBV6-7 to TRBJ2-1; D gene ambiguous. TRBV6-7 is recorded as an ORF, its role being uncertain. This receptor was identified in a male donor in good health and CMV-seropositive. The CDR3 reads CASSWRRYEQFF. The CDR3 DNA is TGTGCCAGCAGCTGGCGCAGGTATGAGCAGTTCTTC.